Listed here is a single T cell receptor (beta chain). In the study's own analysis: By means of reference gene primer amplification, nucleated cell counts were estimated. TCRdb's copy holds only in-frame clones and misses some; the assay was immunoSEQ multiplex PCR. V and J calls and clone size are copied from that table; D and trimming were computed from the DNA. Here the sample spans roughly 240,000 clones, over 65% being singletons. The sample comes from a study of blood T cell repertoires in COVID-19. Study at large: Samples taken during acute and convalescent COVID-19 were collected in the United States, Italy and Spain. Sources were T cells, B-cell-depleted T cells, or PBMCs; the material itself was cDNA or gDNA.

This CDR3 is built from 15 residues. The germline V and J ends were trimmed by 0 bases and 9 bases, with 15 bases remaining between them. Germline loops: CDR1 LGHDT, CDR2 YNNKEL (reference sequence). The receptor's source is a man between 60 and 75 years old who had recovered from COVID-19. The sequenced sample consisted of peripheral blood. The rearrangement joins TRBV3-1 (or the pseudogene TRBV3-2) to TRBJ2-1, with D possibly TRBD2 on 5 matching bases. Written as DNA, the CDR3 is TGTGCCAGCAGCCAAGATGTTAGCGCGGTATCTGAGCAGTTCTTC. Encoded protein: CASSQDVSAVSEQFF.